This entry lists 14 T cell receptor beta chains sequenced from one sample in a study of T-cell memory formation after mild COVID-19. TCRdb recomputed calls from the 5' RACE reads with MiXCR, one row per CDR3 protein. There are roughly 110,000 distinct CDR3 sequences in the sample; 22% occur only once, and approximately 40% lies in the top ten. Sequences were obtained from PBMCs or a T cell subset sorted from them (not recorded which). Receptors originate from a man younger than 35 who had mild COVID-19 (a few samples of this study predate the infection). Cell type and time point are not known.

Only a few counts were recorded for this clonotype. V and J are TRBV4-1 and TRBJ1-1, with TRBD1 matching over 8 bases. This CDR3 is built from 15 residues. V dropped 4 bases and J dropped 1; count of bases not matched to a gene: 5. The germline gives CDR1 MGHRA, CDR2 YSYEKL. The CDR3 DNA reads as TGCGCCAGCAGCCTCCTCGGGACAGGGAACACTGAAGCTTTCTTT. Translating gives CASSLLGTGNTEAFF.

This clonotype has a handful of counts. The chain has TRBV4-1 and TRBJ1-2; D uncertain. Trimming removed 1 base at V and 8 bases at J, with 11 bases between. The CDR3 is 13 residues long. In germline, CDR1 is MGHRA, CDR2 YSYEKL. CDR3 amino acids: CASSQVVSEGYTF. CDR3 DNA: TGCGCCAGCAGCCAAGTCGTTTCGGAAGGCTACACCTTC.

The V call is TRBV5-1, the J call TRBJ1-3; no clear D gene. There are 15 residues in the CDR3. The V end was cut by 4 bases, the J end by 0 bases, with 11 bases between. Germline V CDR1 and CDR2: SGHRS, YFSETQ. The CDR3 nucleotides are TGCGCCAGCAGCCTGAAGGGTCTCTCTGGAAACACCATATATTTT. Translating gives CASSLKGLSGNTIYF.

In this sample, this clonotype turned up a few times. This chain links TRBV20-1 with TRBJ2-1, with D possibly TRBD2 on 6 matching bases. V was shortened by 6 bases and J by 6 bases, with 18 bases between the two germline ends. The CDR3 is 14 residues long. CDR1 is DFQATT, CDR2 SNEGSKA, per germline (reference sequence). In DNA, the CDR3 is TGCAGTGCCCGACCCGAAACTAGCCGCAATGAGCAGTTCTTC. Translated, it gives CSARPETSRNEQFF.

This clonotype was detected a few times. The chain is built from TRBV6-1 and TRBJ2-3; D is unclear. CDR1 is MNHNS and CDR2 is SASEGT in the germline V gene. This CDR3 is built from 14 residues. Trimming pared 2 bases from V and 2 bases from J, leaving 8 bases between. Here the CDR3 reads CASSETAFTDTQYF. The CDR3 DNA reads TGTGCCAGCAGTGAAACGGCCTTCACAGATACGCAGTATTTT.

This clonotype was counted a few times. The chain combines TRBV6-2 or TRBV6-3 with TRBJ2-7, with 7 bases lining up with TRBD2. Per germline, CDR1 MNHEY and CDR2 SVGEGT. The CDR3 is 15 residues long. The J segment lost 3 bases and the V segment lost 2 bases, leaving 7 bases of the junction unmatched. The CDR3 DNA reads TGTGCCAGCAGTTACCGGGACCAGCGGGGCTACGAGCAGTACGTC. Amino acids: CASSYRDQRGYEQYV.

This clonotype was detected ten times or more. V gene TRBV20-1 combines with J gene TRBJ2-2; tentatively, D is TRBD2 (7 bases). The germline gives CDR1 DFQATT, CDR2 SNEGSKA (reference sequence). Trimming shortened V by 0 bases and J by 3 bases, and 17 bases separated the two germline ends. CDR3 length equals 17 residues. The CDR3 nucleotides are TGCAGTGCTAGAGACCCAGGGGCGGGGGCCCACACCGGGGAGCTGTTTTTT. Residues: CSARDPGAGAHTGELFF.

This chain links TRBV4-1 with TRBJ1-6; the D is unclear. Germline V gene sequence: CDR1 MGHRA, CDR2 YSYEKL. With 4 bases removed from V and 6 bases from J, the gap between germline ends came to 16 bases. This CDR3 is 16 amino acids long. In nucleotides, the CDR3 is TGCGCCAGCAGCCTAAGAAGGGATCAGCGTAATTCACCCCTCCACTTT. Protein sequence: CASSLRRDQRNSPLHF.

This clonotype has only a few counts. The chain employs TRBV20-1 and TRBJ2-1; TRBD2 aligns across 8 bases. There are 15 residues in the CDR3. With 0 bases clipped from V and 8 bases from J, the junction kept 9 bases outside the gene matches. CDR1 and CDR2 from the germline V gene are DFQATT and SNEGSKA (reference sequence). The CDR3 is CSARDPQRGIDEQFF. The CDR3 DNA reads as TGCAGTGCTAGAGATCCCCAGCGGGGGATCGATGAGCAGTTCTTC.

This rearrangement joins TRBV6-5 to TRBJ2-5; D may be TRBD2 (6 bases). Trimming shortened V by 6 bases and J by 1 base, and 15 bases separated the two germline ends. This CDR3 has 15 residues. Germline lookup yields CDR1 MNHEY and CDR2 SVGAGI. The CDR3 region is CASSASGGTQETQYF. The CDR3 nucleotides read TGTGCCAGCAGCGCAAGTGGCGGGACCCAAGAGACCCAGTACTTC.

This clonotype was seen only a few times. The chain combines TRBV29-1 with TRBJ2-7; 10 bases are shared with TRBD2. CDR3 length equals 14 residues. Germline V gives CDR1 SQVTM, CDR2 ANQGSEA. V lost 4 bases to trimming and J lost 4 bases; unmatched junction nucleotides: 7. CDR3 amino acids: CSVVPGTSVYEQYF. The CDR3 DNA reads TGCAGCGTTGTCCCCGGGACTAGCGTATACGAGCAGTACTTC.

The sample holds a few counts of this clonotype. The V and J genes are TRBV27 and TRBJ2-1, with D uncertain. CDR1 is MNHEY and CDR2 is SMNVEV in the germline V gene (reference sequence). V was pared by 8 bases and J by 5 bases, with 10 bases between. This CDR3 is 12 amino acids long. CDR3 DNA sequence: TGTGCCAGCTGGGTAGGGAACAATGAGCAGTTCTTC. Encoded protein: CASWVGNNEQFF.

Only a few counts were recorded for this clonotype. The chain joins TRBV29-1 to TRBJ2-3; D is uncertain. V dropped 6 bases and J dropped 3 bases, with 4 bases sitting between them. The germline CDR1 and CDR2 sequences are SQVTM and ANQGSEA. The CDR3 runs 10 residues. The CDR3 DNA is TGCAGCGTAGAGACAGATACGCAGTATTTT. Translated: CSVETDTQYF.

The V and J genes are TRBV29-1 and TRBJ1-2; TRBD1 aligns across 10 bases. V gave up 4 bases and J gave up 7 bases; unmatched junction bases: 9. This CDR3 contains 14 residues. Germline V gives CDR1 SQVTM, CDR2 ANQGSEA. The CDR3 reads CSVAHRQGAGGYTF. Written as DNA, the CDR3 is TGCAGCGTTGCCCACAGACAGGGGGCTGGTGGCTACACCTTC.